This T cell receptor beta chain derives from a study of blood T cell repertoires in COVID-19. Study-level information: Donors in the United States, Italy and Spain gave samples during acute or convalescent COVID-19. The analysed material was cDNA or gDNA that came from T cells, B-cell-depleted T cells, or PBMCs.

This study enrolled people aged about 18 to 100 from approximately 24 US geographic areas. Two negative PCRs, clearance, or symptom resolution were required of recovered Cohort 3 donors. The assay was immunoSEQ multiplex PCR, and TCRdb's table has in-frame clones only and misses some. The sample lists more than 250,000 clones, approximately 90% seen once, with around 6% in the top ten. CDR3 size: 18 residues. Sequenced input: PBMCs or T cells enriched from blood (not recorded which). This chain joins TRBV21-1 and TRBJ1-1; the table's D call TRBD1 went unverified against the DNA. TRBV21-1 is deemed a pseudogene. The source of this sequence is a woman under 40 who had recovered from COVID-19. The CDR3 loop is CASSKDYRKYLLNTEAFF. The CDR3 DNA sequence: TGTGCCAGCAGCAAAGATTACAGGAAATATTTATTGAACACTGAAGCTTTCTTT.